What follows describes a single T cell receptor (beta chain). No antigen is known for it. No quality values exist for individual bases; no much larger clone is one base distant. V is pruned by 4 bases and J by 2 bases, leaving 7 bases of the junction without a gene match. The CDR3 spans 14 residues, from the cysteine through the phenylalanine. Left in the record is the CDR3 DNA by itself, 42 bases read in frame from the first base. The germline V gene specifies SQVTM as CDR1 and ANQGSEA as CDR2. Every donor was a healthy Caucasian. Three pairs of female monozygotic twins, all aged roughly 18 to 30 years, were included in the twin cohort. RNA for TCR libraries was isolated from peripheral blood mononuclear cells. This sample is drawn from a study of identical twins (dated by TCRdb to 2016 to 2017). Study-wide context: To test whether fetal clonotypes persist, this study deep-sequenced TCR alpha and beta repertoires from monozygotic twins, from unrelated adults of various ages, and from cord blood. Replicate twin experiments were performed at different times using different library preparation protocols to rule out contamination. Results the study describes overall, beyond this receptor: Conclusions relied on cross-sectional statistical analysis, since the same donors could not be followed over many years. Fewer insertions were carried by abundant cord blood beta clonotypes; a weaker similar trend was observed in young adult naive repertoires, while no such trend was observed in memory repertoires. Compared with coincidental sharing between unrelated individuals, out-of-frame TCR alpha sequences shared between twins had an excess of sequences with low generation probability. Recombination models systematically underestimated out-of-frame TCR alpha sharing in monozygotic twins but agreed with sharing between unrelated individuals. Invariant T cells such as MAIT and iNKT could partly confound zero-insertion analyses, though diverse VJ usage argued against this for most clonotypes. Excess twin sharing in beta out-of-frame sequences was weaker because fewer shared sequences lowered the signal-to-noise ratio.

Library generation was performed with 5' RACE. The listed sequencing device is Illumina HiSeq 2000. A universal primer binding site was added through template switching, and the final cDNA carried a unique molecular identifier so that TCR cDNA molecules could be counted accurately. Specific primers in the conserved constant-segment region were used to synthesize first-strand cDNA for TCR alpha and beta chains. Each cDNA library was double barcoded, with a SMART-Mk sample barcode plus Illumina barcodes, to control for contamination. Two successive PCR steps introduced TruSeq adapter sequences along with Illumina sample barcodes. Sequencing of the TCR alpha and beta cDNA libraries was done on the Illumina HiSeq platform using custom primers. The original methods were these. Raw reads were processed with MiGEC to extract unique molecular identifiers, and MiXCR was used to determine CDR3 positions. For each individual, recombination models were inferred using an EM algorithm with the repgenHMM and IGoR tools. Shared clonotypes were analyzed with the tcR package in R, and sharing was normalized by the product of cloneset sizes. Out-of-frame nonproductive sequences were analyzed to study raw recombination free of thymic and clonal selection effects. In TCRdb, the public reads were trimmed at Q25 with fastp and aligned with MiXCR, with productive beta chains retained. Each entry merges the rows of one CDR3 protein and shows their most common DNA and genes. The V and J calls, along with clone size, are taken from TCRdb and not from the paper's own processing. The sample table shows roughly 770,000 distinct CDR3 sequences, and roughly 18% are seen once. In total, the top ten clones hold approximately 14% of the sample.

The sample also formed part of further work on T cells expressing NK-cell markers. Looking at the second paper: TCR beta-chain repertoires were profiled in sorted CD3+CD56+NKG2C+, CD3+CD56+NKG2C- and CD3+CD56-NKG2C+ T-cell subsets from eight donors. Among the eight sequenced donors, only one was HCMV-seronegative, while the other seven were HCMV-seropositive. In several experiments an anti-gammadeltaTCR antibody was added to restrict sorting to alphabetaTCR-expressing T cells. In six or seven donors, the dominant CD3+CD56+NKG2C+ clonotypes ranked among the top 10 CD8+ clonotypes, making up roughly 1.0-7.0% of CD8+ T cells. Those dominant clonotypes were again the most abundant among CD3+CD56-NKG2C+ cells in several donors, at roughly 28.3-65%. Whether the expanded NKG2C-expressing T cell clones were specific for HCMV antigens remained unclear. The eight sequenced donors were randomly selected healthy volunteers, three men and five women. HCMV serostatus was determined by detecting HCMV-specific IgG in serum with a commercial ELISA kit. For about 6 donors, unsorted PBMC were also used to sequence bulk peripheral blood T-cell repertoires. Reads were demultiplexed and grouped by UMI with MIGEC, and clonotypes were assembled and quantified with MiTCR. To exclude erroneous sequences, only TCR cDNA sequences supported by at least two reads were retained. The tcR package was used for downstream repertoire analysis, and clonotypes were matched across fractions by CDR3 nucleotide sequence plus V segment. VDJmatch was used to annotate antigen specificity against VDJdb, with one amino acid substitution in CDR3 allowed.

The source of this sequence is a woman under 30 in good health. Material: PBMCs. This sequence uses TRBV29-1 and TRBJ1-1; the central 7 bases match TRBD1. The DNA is TGCAGCGTTGCGATCCGGGACAGCAACACTGAAGCTTTCTTT. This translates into CSVAIRDSNTEAFF.